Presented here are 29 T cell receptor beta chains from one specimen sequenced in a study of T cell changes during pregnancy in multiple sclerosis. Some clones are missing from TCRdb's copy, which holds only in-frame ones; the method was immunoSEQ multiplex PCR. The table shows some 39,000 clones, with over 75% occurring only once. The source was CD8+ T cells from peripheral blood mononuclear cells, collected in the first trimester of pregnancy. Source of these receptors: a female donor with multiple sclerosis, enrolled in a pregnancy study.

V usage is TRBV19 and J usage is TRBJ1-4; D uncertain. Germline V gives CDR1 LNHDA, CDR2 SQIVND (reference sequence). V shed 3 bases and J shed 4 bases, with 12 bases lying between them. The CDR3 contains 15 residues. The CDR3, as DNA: TGTGCCAGTAGTATGGAATACAGTTTTAATGAAAAACTGTTTTTT. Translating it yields CASSMEYSFNEKLFF. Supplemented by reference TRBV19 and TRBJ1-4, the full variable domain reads DGGITQSPKYLFRKEGQNVTLSCEQNLNHDAMYWYRQDPGQGLRLIYYSQIVNDFQKGDIAEGYSVSREKKESFPLTVTSAQKNPTAFYLCASSMEYSFNEKLFFGSGTQLSVL.

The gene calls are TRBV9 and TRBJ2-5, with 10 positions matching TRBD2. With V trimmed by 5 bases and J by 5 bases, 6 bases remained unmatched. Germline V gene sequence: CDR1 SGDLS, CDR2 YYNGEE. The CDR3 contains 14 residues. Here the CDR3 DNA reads TGTGCCAGCAGTGAGAGCGGGGGGGTGGAGACCCAGTACTTC. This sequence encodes CASSESGGVETQYF. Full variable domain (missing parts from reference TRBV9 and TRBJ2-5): DSGVTQTPKHLITATGQRVTLRCSPRSGDLSVYWYQQSLDQGLQFLIQYYNGEERAKGNILERFSAQQFPDLHSELNLSSLELGDSALYFCASSESGGVETQYFGPGTRLLVL.

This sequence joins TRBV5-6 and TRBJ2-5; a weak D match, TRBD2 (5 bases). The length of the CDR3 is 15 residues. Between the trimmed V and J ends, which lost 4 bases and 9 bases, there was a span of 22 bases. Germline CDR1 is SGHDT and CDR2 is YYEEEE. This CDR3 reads CASSPGGLSLEAQYF. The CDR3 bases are TGTGCCAGCAGCCCGGGTGGACTCTCCTTGGAGGCCCAGTACTTC.

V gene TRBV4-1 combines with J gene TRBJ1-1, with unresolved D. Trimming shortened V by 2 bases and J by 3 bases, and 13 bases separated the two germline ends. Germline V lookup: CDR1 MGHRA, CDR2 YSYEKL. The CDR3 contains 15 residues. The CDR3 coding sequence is TGCGCCAGCAGCCAACGTCTGGAGCGATACACTGAAGCTTTCTTT. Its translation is CASSQRLERYTEAFF.

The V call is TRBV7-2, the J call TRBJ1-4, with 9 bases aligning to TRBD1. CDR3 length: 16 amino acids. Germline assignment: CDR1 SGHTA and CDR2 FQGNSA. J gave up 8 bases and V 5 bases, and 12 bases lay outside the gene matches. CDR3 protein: CASSGRDRALREKLFF. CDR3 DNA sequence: TGTGCCAGCAGCGGGCGGGACAGGGCGCTTAGGGAAAAACTGTTTTTT.

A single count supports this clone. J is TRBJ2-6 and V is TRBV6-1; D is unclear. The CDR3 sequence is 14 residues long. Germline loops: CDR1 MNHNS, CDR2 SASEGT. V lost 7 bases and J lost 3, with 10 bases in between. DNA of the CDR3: TGTGCCAGCATAGTATCTTATGGGGCCAACGTCCTGACTTTC. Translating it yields CASIVSYGANVLTF.

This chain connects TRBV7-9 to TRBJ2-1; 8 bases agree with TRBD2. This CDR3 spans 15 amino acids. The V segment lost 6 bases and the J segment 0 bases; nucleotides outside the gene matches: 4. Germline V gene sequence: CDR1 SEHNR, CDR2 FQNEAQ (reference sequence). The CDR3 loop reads CASRSGGGSYNEQFF. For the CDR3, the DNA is TGTGCCAGCAGGTCCGGGGGGGGCTCCTACAATGAGCAGTTCTTC. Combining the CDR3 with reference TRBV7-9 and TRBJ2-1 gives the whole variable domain DTGVSQNPRHKITKRGQNVTFRCDPISEHNRLYWYRQTLGQGPEFLTYFQNEAQLEKSRLLSDRFSAERPKGSFSTLEIQRTEQGDSAMYLCASRSGGGSYNEQFFGPGTRLTVL.

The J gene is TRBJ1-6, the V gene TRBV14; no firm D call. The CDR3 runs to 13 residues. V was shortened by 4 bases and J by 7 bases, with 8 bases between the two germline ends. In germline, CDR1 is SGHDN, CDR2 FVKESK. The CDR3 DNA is TGTGCCAGCAGCCCCAGAACAAATTCACCCCTCCACTTT. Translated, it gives CASSPRTNSPLHF.

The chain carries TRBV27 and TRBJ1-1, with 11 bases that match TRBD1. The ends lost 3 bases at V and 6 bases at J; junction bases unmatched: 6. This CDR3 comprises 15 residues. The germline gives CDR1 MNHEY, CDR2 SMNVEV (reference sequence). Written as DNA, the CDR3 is TGTGCCAGCAGTTTCGGGACAGGGGGGTTAGCTGAAGCTTTCTTT. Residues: CASSFGTGGLAEAFF.

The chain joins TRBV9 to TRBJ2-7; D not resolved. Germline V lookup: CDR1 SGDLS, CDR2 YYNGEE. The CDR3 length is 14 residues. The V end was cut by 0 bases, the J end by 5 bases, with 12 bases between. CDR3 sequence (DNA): TGTGCCAGCAGCGTAGACTCCTCCACGGACGAGCAGTACTTC. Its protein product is CASSVDSSTDEQYF.

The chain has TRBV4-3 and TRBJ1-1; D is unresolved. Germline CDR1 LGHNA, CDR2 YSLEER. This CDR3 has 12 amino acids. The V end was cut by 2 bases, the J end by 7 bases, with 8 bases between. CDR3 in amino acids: CASSQPGLEAFF. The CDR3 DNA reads TGCGCCAGCAGCCAACCTGGGCTTGAAGCTTTCTTT.

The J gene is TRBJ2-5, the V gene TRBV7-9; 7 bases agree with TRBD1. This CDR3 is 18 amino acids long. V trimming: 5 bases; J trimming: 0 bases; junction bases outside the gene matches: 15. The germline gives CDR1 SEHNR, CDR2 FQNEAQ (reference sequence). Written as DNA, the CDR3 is TGTGCCAGCAGCCAATCTTCAGGACAGGAAGGGTACCAAGAGACCCAGTACTTC. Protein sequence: CASSQSSGQEGYQETQYF.

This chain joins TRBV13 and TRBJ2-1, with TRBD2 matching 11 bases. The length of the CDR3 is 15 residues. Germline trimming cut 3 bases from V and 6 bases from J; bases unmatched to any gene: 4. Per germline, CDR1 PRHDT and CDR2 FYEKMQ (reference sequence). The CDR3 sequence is CASSFGSGGGNEQFF. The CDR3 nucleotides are TGTGCCAGCAGCTTTGGTAGCGGGGGGGGCAATGAGCAGTTCTTC.

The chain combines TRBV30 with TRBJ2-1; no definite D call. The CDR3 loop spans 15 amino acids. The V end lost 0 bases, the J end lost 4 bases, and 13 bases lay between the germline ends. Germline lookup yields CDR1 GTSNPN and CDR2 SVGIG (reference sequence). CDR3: CAWSVTPVRYNEQFF. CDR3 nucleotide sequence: TGTGCCTGGAGTGTAACCCCCGTCAGATACAATGAGCAGTTCTTC. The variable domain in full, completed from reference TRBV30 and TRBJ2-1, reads SQTIHQWPATLVQPVGSPLSLECTVEGTSNPNLYWYRQAAGRGLQLLFYSVGIGQISSEVPQNLSASRPQDRQFILSSKKLLLSDSGFYLCAWSVTPVRYNEQFFGPGTRLTVL.

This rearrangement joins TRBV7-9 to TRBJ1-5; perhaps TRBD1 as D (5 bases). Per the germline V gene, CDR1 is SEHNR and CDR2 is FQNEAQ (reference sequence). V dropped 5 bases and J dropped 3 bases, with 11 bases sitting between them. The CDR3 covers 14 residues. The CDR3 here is CASSPDRNNQPQHF. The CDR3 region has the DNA TGTGCCAGCAGCCCAGACAGAAACAATCAGCCCCAGCATTTT.

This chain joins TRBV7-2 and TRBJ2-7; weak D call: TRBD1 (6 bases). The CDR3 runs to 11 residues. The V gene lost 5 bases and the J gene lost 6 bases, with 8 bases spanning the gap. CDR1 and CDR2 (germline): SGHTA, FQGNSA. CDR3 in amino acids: CASSPGVEQYF. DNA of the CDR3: TGTGCCAGCAGCCCAGGGGTCGAGCAGTACTTC.

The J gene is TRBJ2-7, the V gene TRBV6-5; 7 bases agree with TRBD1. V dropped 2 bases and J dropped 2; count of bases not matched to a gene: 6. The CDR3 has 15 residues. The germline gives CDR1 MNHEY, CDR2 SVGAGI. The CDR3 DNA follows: TGTGCCAGCAGTTACGCAAACAGGGGACCCTACGAGCAGTACTTC. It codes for CASSYANRGPYEQYF.

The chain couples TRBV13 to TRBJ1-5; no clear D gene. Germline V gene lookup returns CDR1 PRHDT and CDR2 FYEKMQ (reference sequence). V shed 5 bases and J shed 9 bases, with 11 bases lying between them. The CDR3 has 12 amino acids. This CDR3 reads CASSTGKRPQHF. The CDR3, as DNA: TGTGCCAGCAGCACGGGGAAGCGGCCCCAGCATTTT. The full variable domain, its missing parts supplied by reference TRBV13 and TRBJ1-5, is AAGVIQSPRHLIKEKRETATLKCYPIPRHDTVYWYQQGPGQDPQFLISFYEKMQSDKGSIPDRFSAQQFSDYHSELNMSSLELGDSALYFCASSTGKRPQHFGDGTRLSIL.

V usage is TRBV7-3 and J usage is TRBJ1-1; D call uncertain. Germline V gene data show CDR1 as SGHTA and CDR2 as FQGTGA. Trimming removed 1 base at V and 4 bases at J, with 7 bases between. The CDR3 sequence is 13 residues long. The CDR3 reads CASSLREGTEAFF. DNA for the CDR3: TGTGCCAGCAGCTTAAGAGAGGGCACTGAAGCTTTCTTT.

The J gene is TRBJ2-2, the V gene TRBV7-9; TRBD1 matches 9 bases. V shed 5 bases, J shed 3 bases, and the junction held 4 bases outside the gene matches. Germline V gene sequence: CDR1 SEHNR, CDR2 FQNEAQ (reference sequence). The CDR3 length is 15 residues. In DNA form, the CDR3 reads TGTGCCAGCAGCCCGGGACAGGGATACACCGGGGAGCTGTTTTTT. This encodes CASSPGQGYTGELFF.

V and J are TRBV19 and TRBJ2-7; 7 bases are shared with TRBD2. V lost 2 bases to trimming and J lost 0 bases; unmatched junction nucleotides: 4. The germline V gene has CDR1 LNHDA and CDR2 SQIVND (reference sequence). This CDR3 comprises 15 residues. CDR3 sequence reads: CASSIFGGDSYEQYF. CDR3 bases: TGTGCCAGTAGTATATTTGGGGGGGACTCCTACGAGCAGTACTTC. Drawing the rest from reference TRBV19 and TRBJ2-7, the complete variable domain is DGGITQSPKYLFRKEGQNVTLSCEQNLNHDAMYWYRQDPGQGLRLIYYSQIVNDFQKGDIAEGYSVSREKKESFPLTVTSAQKNPTAFYLCASSIFGGDSYEQYFGPGTRLTVT.

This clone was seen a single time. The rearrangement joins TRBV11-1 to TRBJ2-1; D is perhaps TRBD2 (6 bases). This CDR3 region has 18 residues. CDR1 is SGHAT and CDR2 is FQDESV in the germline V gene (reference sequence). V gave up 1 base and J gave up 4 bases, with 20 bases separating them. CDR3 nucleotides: TGTGCCAGCAGCTTAGTCGATCTGGGAGGCGGTAATTACAATGAGCAGTTCTTC. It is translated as CASSLVDLGGGNYNEQFF.

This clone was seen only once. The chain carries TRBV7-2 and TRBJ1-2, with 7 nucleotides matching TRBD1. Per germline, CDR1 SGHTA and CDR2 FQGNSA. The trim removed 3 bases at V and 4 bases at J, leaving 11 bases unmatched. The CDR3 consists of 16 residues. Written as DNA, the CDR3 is TGTGCCAGCAGCTTTAGACAGGGCCTTGAGGTCTATGGCTACACCTTC. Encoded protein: CASSFRQGLEVYGYTF.

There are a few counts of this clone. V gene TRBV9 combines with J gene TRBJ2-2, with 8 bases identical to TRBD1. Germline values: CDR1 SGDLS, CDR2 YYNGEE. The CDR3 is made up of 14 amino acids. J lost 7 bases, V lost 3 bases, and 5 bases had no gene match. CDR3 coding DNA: TGTGCCAGCAGCGAGACAGGGGAGCACGGGGAGCTGTTTTTT. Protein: CASSETGEHGELFF.

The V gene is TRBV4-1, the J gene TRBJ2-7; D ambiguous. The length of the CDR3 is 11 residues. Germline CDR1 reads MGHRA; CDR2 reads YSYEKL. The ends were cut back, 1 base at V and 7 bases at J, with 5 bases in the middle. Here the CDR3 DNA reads TGCGCCAGCAGCCAAGGTCCAGAGCAGTACTTC. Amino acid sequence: CASSQGPEQYF.

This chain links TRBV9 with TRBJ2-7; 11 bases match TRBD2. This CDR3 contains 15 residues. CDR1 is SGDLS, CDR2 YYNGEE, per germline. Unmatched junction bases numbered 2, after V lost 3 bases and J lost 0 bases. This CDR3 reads CASSGTSGSSYEQYF. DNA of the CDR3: TGTGCCAGCAGCGGTACTAGCGGGAGCTCCTACGAGCAGTACTTC.

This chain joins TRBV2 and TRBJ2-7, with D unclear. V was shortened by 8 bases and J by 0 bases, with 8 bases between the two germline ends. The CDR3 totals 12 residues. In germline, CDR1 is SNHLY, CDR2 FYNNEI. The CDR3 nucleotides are TGTGCCAGCCTGGCGGACTCCTACGAGCAGTACTTC. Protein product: CASLADSYEQYF. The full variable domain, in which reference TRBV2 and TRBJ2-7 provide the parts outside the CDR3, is EPEVTQTPSHQVTQMGQEVILRCVPISNHLYFYWYRQILGQKVEFLVSFYNNEISEKSEIFDDQFSVERPDGSNFTLKIRSTKLEDSAMYFCASLADSYEQYFGPGTRLTVT.

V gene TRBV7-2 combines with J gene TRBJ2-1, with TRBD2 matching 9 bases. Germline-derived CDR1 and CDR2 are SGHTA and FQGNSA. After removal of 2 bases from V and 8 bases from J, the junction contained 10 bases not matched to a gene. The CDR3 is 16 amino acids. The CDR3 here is CASSLHPSGAVDEQFF. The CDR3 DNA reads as TGTGCCAGCAGCTTACACCCTAGCGGGGCCGTAGATGAGCAGTTCTTC.

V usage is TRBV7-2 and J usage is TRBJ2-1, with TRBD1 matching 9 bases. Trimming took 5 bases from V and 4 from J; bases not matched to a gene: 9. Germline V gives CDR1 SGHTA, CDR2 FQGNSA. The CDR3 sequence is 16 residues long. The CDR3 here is CASSPGRDRVYNEQFF. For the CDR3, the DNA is TGTGCCAGCAGCCCTGGACGGGACAGGGTTTACAATGAGCAGTTCTTC.